The 21 T cell receptor beta chains given below trace back to one sample, sequenced in a study of beta chain features in type 1 diabetes. Notes on the study in general: All four CD4+ subsets of Type 1 diabetes patients contained TCRB CDR3s that were moderately but significantly shorter.

The investigators reverse transcribed all of the isolated RNA, so they sequenced expressed TCRB transcripts. Measured with immunoSEQ multiplex PCR; TCRdb has only the in-frame clones, and not every one. There are fewer than 200,000 clones in the sample; 10% to 13% occur only once, and more than 0.4% lies in the top ten. Their antigens are not known. The sequenced sample consisted of central memory CD4+ T cells from blood. The receptors come from a man aged 25 to 40 with type 1 diabetes.

The rearrangement uses TRBV7-8 and TRBJ2-2, with 10 bases fitting TRBD1. The length of the CDR3 is 15 residues. Germline values: CDR1 SGHVS, CDR2 FQNEAQ. V shed 4 bases and J 5 bases; nucleotides not matched to a gene: 4. The CDR3 DNA reads TGTGCCAGCAGCTCTCGGGACAGGGGAACCGGGGAGCTGTTTTTT. Translating gives CASSSRDRGTGELFF.

The gene calls are TRBV28 and TRBJ2-1; tentative D call: TRBD1 (5 bases). With 5 bases removed from V and 4 bases from J, the gap between germline ends came to 18 bases. Germline V gene sequence: CDR1 MDHEN, CDR2 SYDVKM. The CDR3 runs 16 residues. The CDR3 reads CASSLPYDDSYNEQFF. CDR3 sequence (DNA): TGTGCCAGCAGTCTTCCCTATGACGACAGTTACAATGAGCAGTTCTTC.

The genes are TRBV19 and TRBJ1-5, with 7 positions matching TRBD1. CDR3 length: 16 residues. V trimming: 3 bases; J trimming: 4 bases; junction bases outside the gene matches: 9. CDR1 LNHDA and CDR2 SQIVND come from the germline V gene (reference sequence). The CDR3 DNA reads TGTGCCAGTAGTATTACCCACGTACAGGGGAATCAGCCCCAGCATTTT. It is translated as CASSITHVQGNQPQHF.

The V call is TRBV7-9, the J call TRBJ1-2; D gene uncertain. The germline V gene encodes CDR1 SEHNR and CDR2 FQNEAQ (reference sequence). V lost 5 bases and J lost 0, with 16 bases in between. The CDR3 has 16 amino acids. This chain's CDR3 is CASSTDGTGSNYGYTF. Written as DNA, the CDR3 is TGTGCCAGCAGCACTGACGGAACGGGGTCTAACTATGGCTACACCTTC. Looking up the rest from reference TRBV7-9 and TRBJ1-2 gives the full variable domain: DTGVSQNPRHKITKRGQNVTFRCDPISEHNRLYWYRQTLGQGPEFLTYFQNEAQLEKSRLLSDRFSAERPKGSFSTLEIQRTEQGDSAMYLCASSTDGTGSNYGYTFGSGTRLTVV.

The table lists this clone with a few counts. The genes are TRBV5-1 and TRBJ1-1; 8 bases map to TRBD1. The J segment lost 0 bases and the V segment lost 3 bases, leaving 4 bases of the junction unmatched. The CDR3 runs to 15 residues. Germline CDR1 SGHRS, CDR2 YFSETQ. For the CDR3, the DNA is TGCGCCAGCAGCTACGGACAGGGTATGAACACTGAAGCTTTCTTT. As protein: CASSYGQGMNTEAFF.

This clone has a handful of counts. The V gene is TRBV5-4, the J gene TRBJ1-2; 7 nucleotides line up with TRBD1. The junction had 2 bases not matched to a gene; V was cut back by 2 bases and J by 7 bases. CDR3 length equals 12 residues. Germline V lookup: CDR1 SGHNT, CDR2 YYREEE (reference sequence). The CDR3 here is CASSFDRVGYTF. The CDR3 DNA reads as TGTGCCAGCAGCTTTGACAGGGTTGGCTACACCTTC. The complete variable domain, with remaining parts taken from reference TRBV5-4 and TRBJ1-2, reads ETGVTQSPTHLIKTRGQQVTLRCSSQSGHNTVSWYQQALGQGPQFIFQYYREEENGRGNFPPRFSGLQFPNYSSELNVNALELDDSALYLCASSFDRVGYTFGSGTRLTVV.

The table lists this clone with many counts. The V gene is TRBV15, the J gene TRBJ1-2; D is unclear. The CDR3 contains 13 residues. V lost 0 bases to trimming and J lost 8 bases, with 10 bases between them. The germline CDR1 and CDR2 sequences are LNHNV and YYDKDF (reference sequence). CDR3 amino acids: CATSREMRHGYTF. DNA of the CDR3: TGTGCCACCAGCAGAGAGATGCGGCACGGCTACACCTTC.

Only a few counts were recorded for this clone. This sequence joins TRBV5-4 and TRBJ1-1; D remains ambiguous. Per germline, CDR1 SGHNT and CDR2 YYREEE (reference sequence). Trimming pared 0 bases from V and 0 bases from J, leaving 12 bases between. The CDR3 extends over 16 amino acids. CDR3 loop: CASSLGSLRVNTEAFF. The CDR3, as DNA: TGTGCCAGCAGCTTGGGAAGTCTGCGGGTGAACACTGAAGCTTTCTTT.

The V gene is TRBV7-9, the J gene TRBJ2-1, with 8 bases fitting TRBD1. V was pared by 5 bases and J by 1 base, with 7 bases of the junction left unmatched. The CDR3 extends over 16 amino acids. Germline V gene sequence: CDR1 SEHNR, CDR2 FQNEAQ (reference sequence). The CDR3 DNA reads TGTGCCAGCAGCAAGTTAGACAGGGGTTCCTACAATGAGCAGTTCTTC. It translates to CASSKLDRGSYNEQFF.

This clone came up a few times. The chain is built from TRBV7-2 and TRBJ1-1; 10 nucleotides align to TRBD1. The J segment lost 9 bases and the V segment lost 5 bases, leaving 9 bases of the junction unmatched. This CDR3 is built from 14 residues. CDR1 is SGHTA and CDR2 is FQGNSA in the germline V gene. For the CDR3, the DNA is TGTGCCAGCAGCCCGGATGGGGACAGGGGCAAAGCTTTCTTT. Amino acid sequence: CASSPDGDRGKAFF. Together with reference TRBV7-2 and TRBJ1-1, the CDR3 gives the full variable domain: GAGVSQSPSNKVTEKGKDVELRCDPISGHTALYWYRQSLGQGLEFLIYFQGNSAPDKSGLPSDRFSAERTGGSVSTLTIQRTQQEDSAVYLCASSPDGDRGKAFFGQGTRLTVV.

The rearrangement uses TRBV7-3 and TRBJ2-4; a weak D match, TRBD1 (6 bases). The germline V gene encodes CDR1 SGHTA and CDR2 FQGTGA. CDR3 size: 17 residues. Trimming took 5 bases from V and 0 from J, leaving 17 bases between them. CDR3 nucleotide sequence: TGTGCCAGCAGCCCGGATTTTACAGGGTTAGCCAAAAACATTCAGTACTTC. It specifies CASSPDFTGLAKNIQYF.

The chain combines TRBV11-1 with TRBJ1-2; 7 bases fit TRBD1. The V gene end was trimmed by 4 bases and the J gene end by 6 bases; junction bases not matched to a gene: 8. CDR1 is SGHAT and CDR2 is FQDESV in the germline V gene (reference sequence). The CDR3 has 14 amino acids. CDR3: CASSSGTETNGYTF. The CDR3 DNA sequence: TGTGCCAGCAGCTCGGGGACAGAAACAAATGGCTACACCTTC.

This clone was seen a few times. This rearrangement joins TRBV11-2 to TRBJ2-2; TRBD2 matches at 11 bases. The CDR3 contains 15 residues. The trim removed 3 bases at V and 5 bases at J, leaving 2 bases unmatched. CDR1 and CDR2 from the germline V gene are SGHAT and FQNNGV. In DNA form, the CDR3 reads TGTGCCAGCAGCTTCCTAGCGGGAGGAACCGGGGAGCTGTTTTTT. Protein: CASSFLAGGTGELFF.

This clone was seen more than once but under ten times. V gene TRBV11-2 combines with J gene TRBJ2-6; perhaps TRBD1 as D (6 bases). The germline V gene has CDR1 SGHAT and CDR2 FQNNGV. CDR3 size: 15 residues. V gave up 5 bases and J gave up 1 base, with 9 bases separating them. The CDR3 bases are TGTGCCAGCAGCCCAACAGGGTCTGGGGCCAACGTCCTGACTTTC. It translates to CASSPTGSGANVLTF.

This clone was recorded a few times. The genes are TRBV2 and TRBJ2-7, with a tentative D call TRBD1 (8 bases). The CDR3 contains 15 residues. The germline V gene has CDR1 SNHLY and CDR2 FYNNEI. Trimming took off 1 base at V and 3 bases at J, with 13 bases between the two ends. CDR3 DNA: TGTGCCAGCAGTGAAGACAGGGGGAGGGTCTACGAGCAGTACTTC. It codes for CASSEDRGRVYEQYF.

The V and J genes are TRBV27 and TRBJ2-7; tentatively, D is TRBD2 (5 bases). The V gene lost 4 bases and the J gene lost 4 bases, with 11 bases spanning the gap. CDR1 and CDR2 from the germline V gene are MNHEY and SMNVEV (reference sequence). This CDR3 has 13 residues. The CDR3 protein is CASSSDTGYEQYF. In DNA form, the CDR3 reads TGTGCCAGCAGTTCCGACACGGGGTACGAGCAGTACTTC.

The chain is built from TRBV5-1 and TRBJ1-1; a weak D match, TRBD1 (5 bases). The CDR3 extends over 15 amino acids. Germline assignment: CDR1 SGHRS and CDR2 YFSETQ. V lost 1 base and J lost 3, with 13 bases in between. The CDR3 loop reads CASSLRGGGDTEAFF. DNA for the CDR3: TGCGCCAGCAGCTTGAGGGGCGGGGGAGACACTGAAGCTTTCTTT.

This chain connects TRBV28 to TRBJ2-1, with 7 bases aligning to TRBD2. The CDR3 has 13 residues. With V trimmed by 6 bases and J by 8 bases, 7 bases remained unmatched. CDR1 and CDR2 from the germline V gene are MDHEN and SYDVKM. CDR3 sequence reads: CASSEGGEDEQFF. Here the CDR3 DNA reads TGTGCCAGCAGCGAGGGAGGGGAAGATGAGCAGTTCTTC.

This chain uses TRBV9 with TRBJ2-7; 8 positions agree with TRBD1. The CDR3 loop spans 15 amino acids. The junction had 7 bases not matched to a gene; V was cut back by 3 bases and J by 2 bases. CDR1 is SGDLS, CDR2 YYNGEE, per germline. The CDR3 here is CASSAGTGDTYEQYF. Here the CDR3 DNA reads TGTGCCAGCAGCGCAGGGACAGGTGACACCTACGAGCAGTACTTC.

The chain is built from TRBV6-6 and TRBJ1-4; 7 nucleotides agree with TRBD1. The germline gives CDR1 MNHNY, CDR2 SVGAGI (reference sequence). The CDR3 runs to 14 residues. Trimming took 7 bases from V and 2 from J; bases not matched to a gene: 4. The CDR3 loop is CASTQGSTNEKLFF. The CDR3 DNA follows: TGTGCCAGCACACAGGGGTCTACTAATGAAAAACTGTTTTTT.

V gene TRBV28 combines with J gene TRBJ1-2; 7 nucleotides line up with TRBD1. Unmatched junction bases numbered 1, after V lost 5 bases and J lost 7 bases. Looked up from germline, CDR1 is MDHEN and CDR2 is SYDVKM. CDR3 size: 11 residues. This CDR3 is CASSDRVGYTF. The CDR3 DNA is TGTGCCAGCAGTGACAGGGTTGGCTACACCTTC.